The TCR beta chain described here comes from a study of human thymus T cells. CDR3 length equals 16 residues. V dropped 4 bases and J dropped 6 bases, with 22 bases sitting between them. Germline values: CDR1 SGHDT, CDR2 YYEEEE. Points from the study as a whole: Related reports documented highly overlapping thymic repertoires among unrelated individuals. Apparent bias marked the V and J gene usage of thymic and blood repertoires.

Thymic material originated from resections removed in the course of corrective heart surgery. Having corrective surgery for congenital heart defects, healthy Finnish infants were the ones who donated. TCRdb's copy holds only in-frame clones and misses some; the assay was immunoSEQ multiplex PCR. The sample records under 150,000 clones, approximately 96% being singletons. This clone was picked up one time. Its antigen is unknown. The V call is TRBV5-6, the J call TRBJ1-2; tentatively, D is TRBD1 (6 bases). The source of this sequence is a boy in the first two years of life with a congenital heart defect but otherwise immunologically healthy. Specimen: thymus tissue. CDR3 sequence reads: CASSNTPGTRWHGYTF. For the CDR3, the DNA is TGTGCCAGCAGCAATACCCCCGGGACACGATGGCATGGCTACACCTTC.